This TCR beta chain was recorded in a study of T cell responses to AZD1222 COVID-19 vaccine. Study results and limitations: Clonal diversity was possibly underestimated, and the donors were mostly white British, with more females. At baseline, seropositivity was found in only a handful of AZD1222 recipients. Unmutated variant regions are reportedly targeted by nearly half of spike-specific TCRs.

To note about this clone: The antigen is unknown.

Measured with immunoSEQ multiplex PCR; TCRdb has only the in-frame clones, and not every one. The repertoire holds around 140,000 clones, about 90% seen once, with around 3.8% in the top ten. The V and J ends lost 5 bases and 5 bases respectively, with 10 bases between them. This CDR3 has 12 residues. The TCR originated in an adult who received the AZD1222 COVID-19 vaccine. This chain uses TRBV12-3 or TRBV12-4 with TRBJ2-7; no reliable D call. The input for sequencing was peripheral blood, taken 28 days after the second AZD1222 dose. CDR3 amino acids: CASSQVVNEQYF. Written as DNA, the CDR3 is TGTGCCAGCAGTCAAGTCGTAAACGAGCAGTACTTC.